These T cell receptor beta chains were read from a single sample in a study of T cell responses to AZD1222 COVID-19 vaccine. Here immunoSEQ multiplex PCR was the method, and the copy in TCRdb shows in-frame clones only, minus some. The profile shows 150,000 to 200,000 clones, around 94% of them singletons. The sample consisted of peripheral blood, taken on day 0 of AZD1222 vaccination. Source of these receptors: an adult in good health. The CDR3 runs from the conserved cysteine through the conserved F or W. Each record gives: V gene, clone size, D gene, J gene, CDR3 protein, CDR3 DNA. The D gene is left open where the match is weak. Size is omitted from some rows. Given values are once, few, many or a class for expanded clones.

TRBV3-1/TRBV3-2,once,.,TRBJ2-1,CASSRAIGAYNEQFF,TGTGCCAGCAGCCGCGCAATAGGGGCCTACAATGAGCAGTTCTTC
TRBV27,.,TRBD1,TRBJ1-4,CASSPKQTGGQLFF,TGTGCCAGCAGTCCGAAGCAAACAGGGGGCCAACTGTTTTTT
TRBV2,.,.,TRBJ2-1,CASSPEEGYNEQFF,TGTGCCAGCAGTCCCGAAGAGGGGTACAATGAGCAGTTCTTC
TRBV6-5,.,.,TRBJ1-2,CASTNRGSGRDGYTF,TGTGCCAGCACTAATAGGGGGTCGGGTCGGGATGGCTACACCTTC
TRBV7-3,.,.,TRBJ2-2,CASSLLMGSGELFF,TGTGCCAGCAGCTTATTAATGGGGTCCGGGGAGCTGTTTTTT
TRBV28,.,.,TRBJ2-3,CASSLTRTTSTDTQYF,TGTGCCAGCAGTTTGACCAGGACCACTAGCACAGATACGCAGTATTTT
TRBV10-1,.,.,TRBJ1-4,CASSDQGSTNEKLFF,TGCGCCAGCAGTGACCAGGGCTCGACTAATGAAAAACTGTTTTTT
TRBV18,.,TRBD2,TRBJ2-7,CASSPSGGFYEQYF,TGTGCCAGCTCACCAAGCGGGGGGTTCTACGAGCAGTACTTC
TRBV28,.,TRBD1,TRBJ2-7,CASGQGAENEQYF,TGTGCCAGCGGACAGGGGGCCGAAAACGAGCAGTACTTC
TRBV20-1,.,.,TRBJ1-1,CSASRGTEAFF,TGCAGTGCTAGTCGGGGCACTGAAGCTTTCTTT
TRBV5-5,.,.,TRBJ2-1,CASSADYFSYNEQFF,TGTGCCAGCAGCGCGGACTACTTCTCCTACAATGAGCAGTTCTTC
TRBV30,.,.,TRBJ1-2,CACRGNYGYTF,TGTGCCTGTCGCGGGAACTATGGCTACACCTTC
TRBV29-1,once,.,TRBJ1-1,CSVEKGFAEAFF,TGCAGCGTTGAAAAGGGATTCGCTGAAGCTTTCTTT
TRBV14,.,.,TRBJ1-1,CARHVENTEAFF,TGTGCCAGGCATGTTGAGAACACTGAAGCTTTCTTT
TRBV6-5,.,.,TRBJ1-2,CASSPTLTGIYGYTF,TGTGCCAGCAGCCCCACCCTCACCGGGATCTATGGCTACACCTTC
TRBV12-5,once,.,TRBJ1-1,CASGLPGPREDTEAFF,TGTGCTAGTGGTCTCCCGGGACCCCGGGAGGACACTGAAGCTTTCTTT
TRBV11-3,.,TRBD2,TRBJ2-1,CASSSFGTSSLDEQFF,TGTGCCAGCAGCTCTTTCGGGACTAGCTCCTTAGATGAGCAGTTCTTC
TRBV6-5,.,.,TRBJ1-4,CASSYDAGKANEKLFF,TGTGCCAGCAGTTACGATGCTGGGAAGGCTAATGAAAAACTGTTTTTT
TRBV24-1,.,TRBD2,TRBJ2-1,CATSVAGGGYNEQFF,TGTGCCACCAGTGTAGCGGGAGGAGGCTACAATGAGCAGTTCTTC
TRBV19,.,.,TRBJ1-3,CASSIDVNEDTIYF,TGTGCCAGTAGTATTGATGTGAACGAGGACACCATATATTTT
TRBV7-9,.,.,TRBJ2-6,CASSFSGTAGANVLTF,TGTGCCAGCAGCTTCTCAGGGACGGCTGGGGCCAACGTCCTGACTTTC
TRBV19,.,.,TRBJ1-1,CASTPGAMNTEAFF,TGTGCCAGTACCCCAGGGGCTATGAACACTGAAGCTTTCTTT
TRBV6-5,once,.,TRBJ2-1,CASRALLHNEQFF,TGTGCCAGCAGGGCGCTCTTACACAATGAGCAGTTCTTC
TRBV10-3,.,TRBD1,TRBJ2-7,CAIRGTGGEHEQYF,TGTGCCATCAGAGGGACAGGGGGGGAGCACGAGCAGTACTTC
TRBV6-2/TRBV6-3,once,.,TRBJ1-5,CASSYPHSNQPQHF,TGTGCCAGCAGTTACCCTCATAGCAATCAGCCCCAGCATTTT
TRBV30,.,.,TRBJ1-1,CAWRENTEAFF,TGTGCCTGGAGAGAGAACACTGAAGCTTTCTTT
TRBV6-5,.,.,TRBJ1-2,CASTSSRVGYTF,TGTGCCAGCACGAGCTCCAGGGTCGGCTACACCTTC
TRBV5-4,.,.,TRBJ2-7,CASSSIKGGEQYF,TGTGCCAGCAGCTCGATAAAAGGGGGTGAGCAGTACTTC
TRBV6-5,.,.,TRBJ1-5,CASSYPPQGGAQPQHF,TGTGCCAGCAGTTACCCCCCACAGGGTGGGGCTCAGCCCCAGCATTTT
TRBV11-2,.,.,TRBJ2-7,CASSFGASYEQYF,TGTGCCAGCAGCTTTGGGGCCTCCTACGAGCAGTACTTC
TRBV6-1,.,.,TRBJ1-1,CASSEGLGRGKTEAFF,TGTGCCAGCAGTGAGGGCCTCGGGAGAGGAAAAACTGAAGCTTTCTTT
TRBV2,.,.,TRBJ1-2,CASSGPNGYTF,TGTGCCAGCAGTGGCCCGAATGGCTACACCTTC
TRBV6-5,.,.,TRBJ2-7,CASRGSSGTYEQYF,TGTGCCAGCAGGGGTAGTAGCGGTACCTACGAGCAGTACTTC
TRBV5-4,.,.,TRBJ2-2,CASSPRTAGELFF,TGTGCCAGCAGCCCGAGGACAGCCGGGGAGCTGTTTTTT
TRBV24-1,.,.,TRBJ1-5,CATSDGGVGPQHF,TGTGCCACCAGTGATGGAGGGGTTGGGCCCCAGCATTTT
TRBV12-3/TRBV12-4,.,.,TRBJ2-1,CASSYRAPQQFF,TGTGCCAGCAGTTACCGGGCTCCACAGCAGTTCTTC
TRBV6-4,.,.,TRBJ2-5,CASSRHYKETQYF,TGTGCCAGCAGCCGACACTACAAAGAGACCCAGTACTTC
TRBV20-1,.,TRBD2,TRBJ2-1,CSASRGAASGRDEQFF,TGCAGTGCTAGTCGTGGGGCAGCTAGCGGGAGGGATGAGCAGTTCTTC
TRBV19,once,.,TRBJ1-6,CATPPPLHF,TGTGCCACCCCTCCACCCCTCCACTTT
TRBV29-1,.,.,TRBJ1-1,CSGTGIAEAFF,TGCAGCGGAACAGGGATTGCTGAAGCTTTCTTT
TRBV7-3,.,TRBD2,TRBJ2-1,CASSLAGLAYNEQFF,TGTGCCAGCAGCCTAGCGGGCCTGGCCTACAATGAGCAGTTCTTC
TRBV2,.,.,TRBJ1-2,CASSARGFGGYTF,TGTGCCAGCAGTGCCAGGGGTTTTGGTGGCTACACCTTC
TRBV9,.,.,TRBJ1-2,CASSVVPGGQLNYGYTF,TGTGCCAGCAGCGTAGTTCCAGGCGGGCAGCTTAACTATGGCTACACCTTC
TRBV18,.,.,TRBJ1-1,CASSADITNTEAFF,TGTGCCAGCTCCGCGGATATTACTAACACTGAAGCTTTCTTT
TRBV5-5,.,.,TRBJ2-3,CASSSPGSNTDTQYF,TGTGCCAGCAGCTCGCCGGGGAGTAACACAGATACGCAGTATTTT
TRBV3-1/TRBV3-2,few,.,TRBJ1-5,CASSQGDNQPQHF,TGTGCCAGCAGCCAAGGAGACAATCAGCCCCAGCATTTT
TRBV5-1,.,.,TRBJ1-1,CASSLAPFPGTGAEAFF,TGCGCCAGCAGCTTGGCCCCTTTTCCGGGGACCGGGGCTGAAGCTTTCTTT